Below, 3 T cell receptor beta chains from the same sample are listed, as sequenced in a study of OX40 agonist ivuxolimab in advanced cancers. Using immunoSEQ multiplex PCR, the repertoire was profiled, and TCRdb retains in-frame clones only, with some absent. The table includes about 110,000 clones, around 90% detected once. The source material was CD4+ or CD8+ T cells sorted from blood, sampled in a trial of the OX40 agonist ivuxolimab. The receptors derive from an adult with an advanced solid tumor such as melanoma, head and neck, liver or kidney cancer.

The CDR3, as DNA: TGTGCCAGCAGCTTAGACCTAAGCACAGATACGCAGTATTTT. Protein: CASSLDLSTDTQYF. The rearrangement joins TRBV5-5 to TRBJ2-3; no clear D gene. This CDR3 region has 14 residues. In germline, CDR1 is SGHKS, CDR2 YYEKEE (reference sequence). The ends were cut back, 2 bases at V and 0 bases at J, with 7 bases in the middle.

This clone was picked up one time. The chain employs TRBV5-1 and TRBJ2-6; 7 bases agree with TRBD1. The germline CDR1 and CDR2 sequences are SGHRS and YFSETQ. The V and J ends lost 6 bases and 2 bases, in that order; junction bases with no gene match: 5. The CDR3 spans 15 residues. This CDR3 reads CASTLTGAGANVLTF. The CDR3 DNA follows: TGCGCCAGCACCTTAACAGGGGCTGGGGCCAACGTCCTGACTTTC.

The chain combines TRBV7-6 with TRBJ1-1; perhaps TRBD1 as D (5 bases). Trimming removed 0 bases from V and 1 base from J, with 6 bases in between. This CDR3 comprises 14 residues. From germline, CDR1 is SGHVS and CDR2 FNYEAQ. Here the CDR3 DNA reads TGTGCCAGCAGCTTAGCGGGGGGGAACACTGAAGCTTTCTTT. Protein sequence: CASSLAGGNTEAFF.